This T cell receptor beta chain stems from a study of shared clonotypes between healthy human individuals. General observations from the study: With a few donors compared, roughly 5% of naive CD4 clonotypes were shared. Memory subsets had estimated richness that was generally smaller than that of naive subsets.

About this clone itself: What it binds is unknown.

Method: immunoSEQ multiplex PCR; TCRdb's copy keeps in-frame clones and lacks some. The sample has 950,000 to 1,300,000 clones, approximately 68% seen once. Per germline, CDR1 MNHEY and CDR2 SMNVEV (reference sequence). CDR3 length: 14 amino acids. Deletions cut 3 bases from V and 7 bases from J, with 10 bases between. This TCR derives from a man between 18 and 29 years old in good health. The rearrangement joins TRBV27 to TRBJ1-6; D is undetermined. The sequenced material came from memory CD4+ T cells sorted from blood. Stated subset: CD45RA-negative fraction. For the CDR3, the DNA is TGTGCCAGCAGTTTCCGAACCTCCAATTCACCCCTCCACTTT. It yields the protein CASSFRTSNSPLHF.